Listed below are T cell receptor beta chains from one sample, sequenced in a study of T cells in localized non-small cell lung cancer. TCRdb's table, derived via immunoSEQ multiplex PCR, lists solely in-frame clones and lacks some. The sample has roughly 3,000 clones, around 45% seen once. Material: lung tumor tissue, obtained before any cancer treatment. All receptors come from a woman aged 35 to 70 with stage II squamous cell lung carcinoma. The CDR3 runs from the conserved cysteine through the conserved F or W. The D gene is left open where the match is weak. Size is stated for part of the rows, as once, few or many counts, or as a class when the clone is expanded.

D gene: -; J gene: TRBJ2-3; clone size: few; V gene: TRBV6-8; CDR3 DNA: TGTGCCAGCAGTTATTATGCTAGCACAGATACGCAGTATTTT; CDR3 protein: CASSYYASTDTQYF
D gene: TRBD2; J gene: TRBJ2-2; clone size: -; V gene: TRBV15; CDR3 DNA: TGTGCCACCAGCAGAGAGAGAGGGGGCGTCGGACTAGCGGGGGGCCGAACCGGGGAGCTGTTTTTT; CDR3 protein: CATSRERGGVGLAGGRTGELFF
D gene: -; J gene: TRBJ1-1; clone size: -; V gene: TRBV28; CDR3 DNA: TGTGCCAGCACTTTCGGTGCGAACACTGAAGCTTTCTTT; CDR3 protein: CASTFGANTEAFF
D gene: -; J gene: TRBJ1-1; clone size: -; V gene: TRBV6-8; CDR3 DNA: TGTGCCATCAGCGAAACTCGGAACACTGAAGCTTTCTTT; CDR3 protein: CAISETRNTEAFF
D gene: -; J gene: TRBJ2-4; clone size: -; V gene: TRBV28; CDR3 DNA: TGTGCCAGCAATAGAAATGAAGGGGCCAGGGGTCTAGCCAAAAACATTCAGTACTTC; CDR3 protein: CASNRNEGARGLAKNIQYF
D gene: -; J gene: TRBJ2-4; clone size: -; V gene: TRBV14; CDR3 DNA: TGTGCCAGCAGCCAAGGCCGCGGTCTAGCCAAAAACATTCAGTACTTC; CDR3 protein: CASSQGRGLAKNIQYF
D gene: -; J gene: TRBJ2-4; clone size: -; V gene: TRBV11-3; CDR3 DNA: TGTGCCAGCAGCCGGGAAATGCTAGCCAAAAACATTCAGTACTTC; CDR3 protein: CASSREMLAKNIQYF
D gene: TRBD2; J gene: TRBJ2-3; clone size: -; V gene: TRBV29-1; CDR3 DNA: TGCAGCGCTGTACGGGGGGGAGCTAACACAGATACGCAGTATTTT; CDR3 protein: CSAVRGGANTDTQYF
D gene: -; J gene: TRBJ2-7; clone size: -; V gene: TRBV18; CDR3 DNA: TGTGCCAGCTCACCTGTCGGGCCGGGGGAAGAGCAGTACTTC; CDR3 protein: CASSPVGPGEEQYF
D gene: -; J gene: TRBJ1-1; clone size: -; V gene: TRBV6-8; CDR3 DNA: TGTGCCAGCAACGGTCCCCTGAACACTGAAGCTTTCTTT; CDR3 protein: CASNGPLNTEAFF
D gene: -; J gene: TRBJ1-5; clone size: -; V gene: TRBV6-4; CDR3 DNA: TGTGCCAGCCCCAAGGGGGTGTGTCCCCAGCATTTT; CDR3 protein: CASPKGVCPQHF
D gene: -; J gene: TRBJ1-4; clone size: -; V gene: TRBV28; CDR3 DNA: TGTGCCAGCAGGGGGGATCCTAATGAAAAACTGTTTTTT; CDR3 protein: CASRGDPNEKLFF
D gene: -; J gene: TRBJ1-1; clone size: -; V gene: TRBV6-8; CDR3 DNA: TGTGCCAGCAGTCCCACAGGGTCGGGCGCTGAAGCTTTCTTT; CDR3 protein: CASSPTGSGAEAFF
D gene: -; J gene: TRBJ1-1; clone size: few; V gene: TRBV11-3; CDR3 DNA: TGTGCCAGCAGCCAATCAGGGGAAAGCACTGAAGCTTTCTTT; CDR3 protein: CASSQSGESTEAFF
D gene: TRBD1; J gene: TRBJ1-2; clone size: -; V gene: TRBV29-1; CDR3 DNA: TGCAGCGCTGGGGGACAGGATTATGGCTACACCTTC; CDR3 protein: CSAGGQDYGYTF
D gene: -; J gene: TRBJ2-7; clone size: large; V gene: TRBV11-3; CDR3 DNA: TGTGCCAGCAGCCCTAGCCAGGGAGCTTCCTACGAGCAGTACTTC; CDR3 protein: CASSPSQGASYEQYF
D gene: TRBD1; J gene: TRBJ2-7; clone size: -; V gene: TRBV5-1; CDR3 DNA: TGCGCCAGCAGCTTGGGACAGGGGAAATCCTACGAGCAGTACTTC; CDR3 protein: CASSLGQGKSYEQYF
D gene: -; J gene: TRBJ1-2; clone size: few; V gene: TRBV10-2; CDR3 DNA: TGCGCCAGCAGTGGGGGGGAGAGTGGCTACACCTTC; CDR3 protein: CASSGGESGYTF
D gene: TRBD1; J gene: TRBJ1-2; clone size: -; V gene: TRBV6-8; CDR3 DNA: TGTGCCAGCACCCGACAGGGAGTCGATGGCTACACCTTC; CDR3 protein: CASTRQGVDGYTF
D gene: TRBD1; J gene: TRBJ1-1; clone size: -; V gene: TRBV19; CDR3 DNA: TGTGCCAGTAGCCTCGGGGGCGGGACAGCCAACACTGAAGCTTTCTTT; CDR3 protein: CASSLGGGTANTEAFF
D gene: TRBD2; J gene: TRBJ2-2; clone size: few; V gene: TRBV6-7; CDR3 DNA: TGTGCCAGCAGTTCAGTAGCGGGGTTCACCGGGGAGCTGTTTTTT; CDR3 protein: CASSSVAGFTGELFF
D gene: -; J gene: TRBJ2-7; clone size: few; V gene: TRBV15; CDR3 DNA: TGTGCCACCAGCAGACCCACCTTCGGGAACGAGCAGTACTTC; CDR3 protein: CATSRPTFGNEQYF
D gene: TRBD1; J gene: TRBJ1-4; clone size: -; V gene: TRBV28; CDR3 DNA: TGTGCCAGCACCCTCAACAGGGGATGGGAAAAACTGTTTTTT; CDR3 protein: CASTLNRGWEKLFF
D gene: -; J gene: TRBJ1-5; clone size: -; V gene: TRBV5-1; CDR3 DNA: TGCGCCAGCAGCTTGAATACGGGGGTAGGTCAGCCCCAGCATTTT; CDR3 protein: CASSLNTGVGQPQHF
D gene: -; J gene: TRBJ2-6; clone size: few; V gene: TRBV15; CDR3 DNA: TGTGCCACCAGTCCCCATCCCGGGGCCAACGTCCTGACTTTC; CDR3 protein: CATSPHPGANVLTF
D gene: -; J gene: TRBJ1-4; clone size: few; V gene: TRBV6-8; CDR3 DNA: TGTGCCAGCTCTCCTCCCCGGGGACGGATGGGAGATGAAAAACTGTTTTTT; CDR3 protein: CASSPPRGRMGDEKLFF
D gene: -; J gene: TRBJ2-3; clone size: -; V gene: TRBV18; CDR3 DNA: TGTGCCAGCTCACCACCAAATGCAGGGGCGTATTTT; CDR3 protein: CASSPPNAGAYF
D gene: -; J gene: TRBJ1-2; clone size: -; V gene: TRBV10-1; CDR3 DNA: TGCGCCAGCAGTGAGAACGCTGACTATGGCTACACCTTC; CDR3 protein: CASSENADYGYTF
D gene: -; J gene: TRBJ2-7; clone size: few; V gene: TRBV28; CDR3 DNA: TGTGCCAGCAGTGGGGCCACAGTTTCCTACGAGCAGTACTTC; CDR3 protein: CASSGATVSYEQYF
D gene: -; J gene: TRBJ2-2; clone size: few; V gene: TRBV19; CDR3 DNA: TGTGCCAGTAGCTACGGTCGGGCCGGGGAGCTGTTTTTT; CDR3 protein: CASSYGRAGELFF
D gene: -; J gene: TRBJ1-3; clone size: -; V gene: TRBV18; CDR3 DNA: TGTGCCAGCTCACCATACGGGGACTCTTCTGGAAACACCATATATTTT; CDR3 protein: CASSPYGDSSGNTIYF
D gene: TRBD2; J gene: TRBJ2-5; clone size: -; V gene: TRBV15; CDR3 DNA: TGTGCCACCAGCGGAAACCCCGGGACTAGCGAAGAGACCCAGTACTTC; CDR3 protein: CATSGNPGTSEETQYF
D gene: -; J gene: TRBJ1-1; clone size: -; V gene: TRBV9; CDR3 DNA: TGTGCCAGCAGCGCGGACAGCGGGAGCATGAACACTGAAGCTTTCTTT; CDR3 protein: CASSADSGSMNTEAFF
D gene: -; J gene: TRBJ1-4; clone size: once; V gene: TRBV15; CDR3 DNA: TGTGCCACCAGCAGGGATCCAGGGGCTAATGAAAAACTGTTTTTT; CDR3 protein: CATSRDPGANEKLFF
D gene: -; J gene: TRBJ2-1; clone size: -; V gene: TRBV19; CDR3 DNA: TGTGCCAGTAGTATCGGGGGAGGATCCCGTAATGAGCAGTTCTTC; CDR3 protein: CASSIGGGSRNEQFF
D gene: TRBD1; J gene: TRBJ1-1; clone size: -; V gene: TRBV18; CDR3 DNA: TGTGCCAGCTCACCACGGCAGGGGGACTGGGGCACTGAAGCTTTCTTT; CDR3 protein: CASSPRQGDWGTEAFF
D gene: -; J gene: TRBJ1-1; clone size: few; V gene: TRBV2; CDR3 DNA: TGTGCCAGCAGTGAGGGTTTGGGACTTGAAGCTTTCTTT; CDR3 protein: CASSEGLGLEAFF
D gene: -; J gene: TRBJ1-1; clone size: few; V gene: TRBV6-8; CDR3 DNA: TGTGCCATCAGTGGGGTGGGGAACACTGAAGCTTTCTTT; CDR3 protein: CAISGVGNTEAFF
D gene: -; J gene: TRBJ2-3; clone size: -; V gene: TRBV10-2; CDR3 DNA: TGCGCCAGCAGCCACAGCCCAGGGGAGGGCACAGATACGCAGTATTTT; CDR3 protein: CASSHSPGEGTDTQYF
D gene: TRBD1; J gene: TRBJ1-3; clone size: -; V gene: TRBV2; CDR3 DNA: TGTGCCAGCAGTTCGACAGGGGCGAACGGAAACACCATATATTTT; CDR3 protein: CASSSTGANGNTIYF
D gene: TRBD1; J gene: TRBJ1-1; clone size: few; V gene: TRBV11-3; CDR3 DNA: TGTGCCAGCAGCTTAACAGGACAGGTTATGAACACTGAAGCTTTCTTT; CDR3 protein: CASSLTGQVMNTEAFF
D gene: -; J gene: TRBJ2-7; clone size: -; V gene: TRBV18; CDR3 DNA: TGTGCCAGCTCACCGTACGCTCAGGGAGCCTACGAGCAGTACTTC; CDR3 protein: CASSPYAQGAYEQYF
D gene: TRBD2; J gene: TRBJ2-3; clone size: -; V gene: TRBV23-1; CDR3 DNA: TGCGCCAGCAGCCGGAACGCCGCGGGAGGAGATACGCAGTATTTT; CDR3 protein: CASSRNAAGGDTQYF
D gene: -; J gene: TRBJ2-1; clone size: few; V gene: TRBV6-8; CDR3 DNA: TGTGCCAGCAGTTACTCGATCCCCGGGTATGAGCAGTTCTTC; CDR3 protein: CASSYSIPGYEQFF
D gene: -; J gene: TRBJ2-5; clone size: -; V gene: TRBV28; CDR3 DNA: TGTGCCAGCAGTTCACCGGGCCGGGGTTTAACGAGAGAGACCCAGTACTTC; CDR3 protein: CASSSPGRGLTRETQYF
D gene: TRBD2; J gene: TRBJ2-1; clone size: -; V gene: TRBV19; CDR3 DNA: TGTGCCAGTAGTATGATAGCGGGGGCCGGAGGTGAGCAGTTCTTC; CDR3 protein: CASSMIAGAGGEQFF
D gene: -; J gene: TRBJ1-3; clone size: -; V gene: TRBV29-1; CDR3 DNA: TGCAGCGTCCACGACAGTGAAAACACCATATATTTT; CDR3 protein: CSVHDSENTIYF
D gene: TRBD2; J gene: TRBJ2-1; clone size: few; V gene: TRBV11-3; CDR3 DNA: TGTGCCAGCAGCCCCGGGACTAGCGGGAATCGCGAGCAGTTCTTC; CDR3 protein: CASSPGTSGNREQFF
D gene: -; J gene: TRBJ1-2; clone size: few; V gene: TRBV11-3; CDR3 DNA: TGTGCCAGCAGCTTAGAACTAGGGGGGTATGGCTACACCTTC; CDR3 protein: CASSLELGGYGYTF
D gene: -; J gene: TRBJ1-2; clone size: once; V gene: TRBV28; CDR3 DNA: TGTGCCAGCAGTTTCCAACAAACCTATGGCTACACCTTC; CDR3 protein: CASSFQQTYGYTF
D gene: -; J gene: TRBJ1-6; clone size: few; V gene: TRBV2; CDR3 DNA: TGTGCCAGCGAGGGACACGCGAGCTCCTATAATTCACCCCTCCACTTT; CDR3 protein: CASEGHASSYNSPLHF
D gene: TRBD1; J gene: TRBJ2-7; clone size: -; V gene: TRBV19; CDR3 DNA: TGTGCCAGTAGTATGGGGACAGGGGTATCCTACGAGCAGTACTTC; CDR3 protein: CASSMGTGVSYEQYF
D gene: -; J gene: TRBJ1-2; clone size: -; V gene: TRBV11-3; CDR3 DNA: TGTGCCAGCAGCCAAGTTCAGGGAAACTATGGCTACACCTTC; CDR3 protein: CASSQVQGNYGYTF
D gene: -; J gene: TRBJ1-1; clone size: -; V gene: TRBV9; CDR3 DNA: TGTGCCAGCAGCCCCAATATAGGGGTGAACACTGAAGCTTTCTTT; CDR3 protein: CASSPNIGVNTEAFF
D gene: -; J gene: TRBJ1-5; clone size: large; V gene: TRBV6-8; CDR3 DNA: TGTGCCAGCAGTGACGGTGGGAATCAGCCCCAGCATTTT; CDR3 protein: CASSDGGNQPQHF
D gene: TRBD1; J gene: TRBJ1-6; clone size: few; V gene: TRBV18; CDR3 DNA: TGTGCCAGCTCACCGCAACAGGGGAATAATTCACCCCTCCACTTT; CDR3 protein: CASSPQQGNNSPLHF